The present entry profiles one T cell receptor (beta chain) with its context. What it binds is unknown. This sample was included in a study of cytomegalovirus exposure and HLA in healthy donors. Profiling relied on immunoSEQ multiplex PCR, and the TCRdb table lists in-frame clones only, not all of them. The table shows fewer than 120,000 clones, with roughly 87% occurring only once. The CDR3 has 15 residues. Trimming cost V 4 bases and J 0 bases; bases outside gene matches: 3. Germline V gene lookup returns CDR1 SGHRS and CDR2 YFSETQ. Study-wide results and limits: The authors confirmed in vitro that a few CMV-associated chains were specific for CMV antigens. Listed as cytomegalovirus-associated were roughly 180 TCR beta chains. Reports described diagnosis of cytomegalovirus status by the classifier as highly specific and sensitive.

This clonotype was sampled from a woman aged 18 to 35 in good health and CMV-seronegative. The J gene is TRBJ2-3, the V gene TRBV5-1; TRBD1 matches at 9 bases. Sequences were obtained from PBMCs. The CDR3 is CASSLDRGSTDTQYF. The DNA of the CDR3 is TGCGCCAGCAGCCTGGACAGGGGCAGCACAGATACGCAGTATTTT.